A single TCR beta chain is shown here with its context. What it binds is not known. This CDR3 contains 12 residues. The V end was cut by 3 bases, the J end by 8 bases, with 10 bases between. The record originates from a study of T cells in Graves' hyperthyroidism and ophthalmopathy. Study summary: The authors collected peripheral blood at initial diagnosis, before any treatment.

From RNA transcripts, TCR beta CDR3 regions were amplified. An initial round of RT-PCR targeting the TCR CDR3 relied on the HTBI primer set. Each CDR3 protein gets one entry after TCRdb re-called the multiplex PCR reads with MiXCR. The table shows roughly 800,000 distinct CDR3 sequences, with 38% occurring only once. The authors deemed Graves' hyperthyroidism stable absent ophthalmopathy progression within 18 months. Broader study findings: Blood shared most expanded thyroid clonotypes above 0.001.

The J gene is TRBJ1-2, the V gene TRBV12-3 or TRBV12-4; D is unresolved. The source of this sequence is a man between 18 and 35 years old with Graves' hyperthyroidism. The sequenced sample consisted of blood. CDR3 in amino acids: CASSFLARGYTF. CDR3 in DNA: TGTGCCAGCAGTTTTCTGGCTCGAGGCTACACCTTC.